Listed here are 18 T cell receptor beta chains from one sample, sequenced in a study of tumor and adjacent non-tumor tissue in lung cancer. A modified ARM-PCR protocol with three rounds of nested PCR amplified TCRbeta. TCRdb ran MiXCR on the multiplex PCR reads and lists one entry per CDR3 protein. The sample carries around 120,000 distinct CDR3 sequences, over 65% recorded once. RNA was extracted from bulk tissue without any cell sorting. Sequencing was performed on lung tumor tissue. These receptors all stem from a man younger than 45 with non-small cell lung cancer.

As to this clonotype: The junction does not match germline at one end; this may be a read error. The chain joins TRBV4-2 to TRBJ2-7; the D gene is possibly TRBD2 (6 bases). Germline CDR1 reads LGHNA; CDR2 reads YNFKEQ. CDR3 length equals 17 residues. In DNA, the CDR3 is TGTGCCAACAGCCAAGATCTACTAGCTCAGAAACCCTACGAGCAGCATTTC. This translates into CANSQDLLAQKPYEQHF.

To note about this clonotype: A read error may be the cause here, since a much bigger clone is one base away. This rearrangement joins TRBV5-1 to TRBJ1-1; D gene unclear. With 0 bases removed from V and 7 bases from J, the gap between germline ends came to 13 bases. CDR1 SGHRS and CDR2 YFSETQ come from the germline V gene. The CDR3 loop spans 14 amino acids. The CDR3 region is CASSLDSLSIEAFF. The CDR3 nucleotides are TGCGCCAGCAGCTTGGACAGCTTGAGCATTGAAGCTTTCTTT.

In regard to this clonotype: Since no conserved phenylalanine or tryptophan closes the CDR3, a read error is the likely cause. This sequence joins TRBV12-3 or TRBV12-4 and TRBJ2-1; 10 bases map to TRBD2. CDR3 length equals 16 residues. Trimming at V came to 9 bases and at J to 9 bases, leaving 17 bases not matched to a gene. The CDR3: CASSSPTLAGVVEQFL. CDR3 sequence (DNA): TGTGCCAGTTCTTCCCCAACTCTAGCGGGAGTCGTTGAGCAGTTCTTA.

In the case of this clonotype: Compared with germline, one end of the junction differs, possibly owing to a read error. The chain recombines TRBV6-2 or TRBV6-3 with TRBJ2-7; D is unclear. Germline V gene sequence: CDR1 MNHEY, CDR2 SVGEGT. The CDR3 is 11 residues long. CDR3 region: CGSSYLYEQYF. The CDR3, as DNA: TGTGGCAGCAGTTACCTGTACGAGCAGTACTTC.

This clonotype was seen a few times. Possible read error: a much larger clone is one base away. The chain links TRBV20-1 to TRBJ1-3; D gene unclear. Germline CDR1 reads DFQATT; CDR2 reads SNEGSKA (reference sequence). The CDR3 spans 12 residues. This CDR3 reads CNATPSGNTIYF. The CDR3 nucleotides read TGCAATGCTACGCCCTCTGGAAACACCATATATTTT.

This clonotype occurred a few times. An end of the junction does not agree with germline; a read error may underlie this. The chain links TRBV4-1 to TRBJ1-2; D not resolved. There are 16 residues in the CDR3. Germline V CDR1 and CDR2: MGHRA, YSYEKL. The CDR3 DNA follows: TGCGCCGGCAGTCAAGATCGTGTATCCCATAACTATGGCTACACCTTC. It yields the protein CAGSQDRVSHNYGYTF.

At least ten counts were recorded for this clonotype. This sequence joins TRBV6-2 or TRBV6-3 and TRBJ1-1; no reliable D call. The CDR3 sequence is 13 residues long. The V gene's germline CDR1 is MNHEY and CDR2 SVGEGT. Trimming cost V 6 bases and J 3 bases, with 11 bases left between them. CDR3 DNA: TGTGCCAGCAGCTACGGGTCGGACACTGAAGCTTTCTTT. Translated: CASSYGSDTEAFF.

About this clonotype: A read error may account for a junction end that differs from germline. DNA of the CDR3: TGCGCCAGTAGCTCAAACCGCGAAGAGGCCCAGTACTTC. The encoded protein is CASSSNREEAQYF. V is TRBV5-1 and J is TRBJ2-5; D not certain. Germline V gene data show CDR1 as SGHRS and CDR2 as YFSETQ. The CDR3 totals 13 residues.

Details on this clonotype: One end of the junction varies from germline; a read error may be responsible. The gene calls are TRBV4-2 and TRBJ2-7; the match to TRBD2 covers 8 bases. Germline CDR1 and CDR2: LGHNA and YNFKEQ. This CDR3 contains 16 residues. This CDR3 reads CARSQGATSEGGEQYF. DNA of the CDR3: TGTGCCAGGAGCCAAGGAGCGACTAGCGAAGGAGGCGAGCAGTACTTC.

On this clonotype itself: The junction does not match germline at one end; this may be a read error. This sequence joins TRBV13 and TRBJ2-1; 7 nucleotides align to TRBD1. Per germline, CDR1 PRHDT and CDR2 FYEKMQ (reference sequence). The CDR3 covers 15 residues. The DNA of the CDR3 is TGTACCAGCAGCATCGGACAGGATTCTTACAATGAGCAGTTCTTC. Its translation: CTSSIGQDSYNEQFF.

This clonotype was detected many times. The chain carries TRBV6-5 and TRBJ1-1; weak D call: TRBD1 (5 bases). Germline assignment: CDR1 MNHEY and CDR2 SVGAGI. V dropped 8 bases and J dropped 4 bases, with 17 bases sitting between them. CDR3 length: 14 amino acids. CDR3 sequence reads: CASHMVGGSTEAFF. The CDR3 region has the DNA TGTGCCAGCCACATGGTGGGGGGGAGCACTGAAGCTTTCTTT.

In its sample, this clonotype was seen a few times. A much more abundant neighbour one base away suggests this may be a read error. The gene calls are TRBV11-3 and TRBJ1-2; D perhaps matches TRBD1 (5 bases). Germline values: CDR1 SGHNT, CDR2 YENEEA. The CDR3 covers 13 residues. CDR3 protein: CVSSLGEVDGYTF. CDR3 DNA: TGTGTCAGCAGCTTAGGGGAGGTGGATGGCTACACCTTC.

In its sample, this clonotype was seen a few times. This rearrangement joins TRBV4-2 to TRBJ2-2; D gene uncertain. Trimming shortened V by 9 bases and J by 4 bases, and 27 bases separated the two germline ends. The CDR3 covers 18 residues. Germline V gene lookup returns CDR1 LGHNA and CDR2 YNFKEQ. CDR3 in amino acids: CASCQDPQRDTSTGELFF. The CDR3 coding sequence is TGTGCCAGTTGCCAAGATCCCCAGCGAGACACGAGCACCGGGGAGCTGTTTTTT.

This clonotype was detected a few times. A much larger clone differs by one base, so this may be a read error. V usage is TRBV6-6 and J usage is TRBJ2-7; the D gene is possibly TRBD2 (5 bases). The V end lost 8 bases, the J end lost 5 bases, and 22 bases lay between the germline ends. The germline gives CDR1 MNHNY, CDR2 SVGAGI (reference sequence). The CDR3 consists of 15 residues. The CDR3 DNA reads as TGTGCCAGCGGCTTCGGGAAAAGGTTCAGAGACGAGCAGTACTTC. This sequence encodes CASGFGKRFRDEQYF.

This rearrangement joins TRBV5-4 to TRBJ2-7, with D possibly matching TRBD1 (5 bases). The length of the CDR3 is 14 residues. V shed 2 bases and J shed 7 bases, with 16 bases lying between them. CDR1 and CDR2 (germline): SGHNT, YYREEE (reference sequence). The CDR3 sequence: CASSLYRRPLEQYF. In nucleotides, the CDR3 is TGTGCCAGCAGCTTATACAGGCGCCCGTTGGAGCAGTACTTC.

This clonotype was seen repeatedly, ten times or more. This chain uses TRBV4-2 with TRBJ2-1; 8 bases are a match to TRBD1. Trimming cost V 1 base and J 2 bases; bases outside gene matches: 1. The CDR3 loop spans 15 amino acids. The germline gives CDR1 LGHNA, CDR2 YNFKEQ. CDR3 sequence (DNA): TGTGCCAGCAGCCAAGGGACAGGGCCCTACAATGAGCAGTTCTTC. The encoded protein is CASSQGTGPYNEQFF.

For the CDR3, the DNA is TGTGCCAGCAGTTTAGGACAGGGGGCCTATACGCAGTTCTTC. Translated, it gives CASSLGQGAYTQFF. V gene TRBV12-3 or TRBV12-4 combines with J gene TRBJ2-1; 10 nucleotides match TRBD1. The CDR3 length is 14 residues. V was pared by 1 base and J by 12 bases, with 6 bases of the junction left unmatched.

This clonotype has just a few counts. This could be a read error, since a much larger clone is one nucleotide away. CDR3 in amino acids: CNARPGIGYNEQFF. The CDR3 DNA follows: TGCAATGCGAGGCCGGGGATCGGCTACAATGAGCAGTTCTTC. This sequence joins TRBV20-1 and TRBJ2-1, with a possible D match to TRBD2 (5 bases). Germline lookup yields CDR1 DFQATT and CDR2 SNEGSKA (reference sequence). CDR3 length: 14 residues.